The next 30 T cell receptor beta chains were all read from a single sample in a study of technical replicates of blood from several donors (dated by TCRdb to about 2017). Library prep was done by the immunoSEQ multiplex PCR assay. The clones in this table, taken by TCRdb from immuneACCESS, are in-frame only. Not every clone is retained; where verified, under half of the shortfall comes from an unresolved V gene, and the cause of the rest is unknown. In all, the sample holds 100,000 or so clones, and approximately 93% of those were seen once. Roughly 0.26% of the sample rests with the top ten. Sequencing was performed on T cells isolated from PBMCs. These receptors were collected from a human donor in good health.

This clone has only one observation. The DNA of the CDR3 is TGTGCCAGCAGTTTAGGATCCCTCAGCGACCAGTACTTC. This sequence encodes CASSLGSLSDQYF. The gene calls are TRBV28 and TRBJ2-5, with D unresolved. This CDR3 has 13 residues. Germline lookup yields CDR1 MDHEN and CDR2 SYDVKM. V was pared by 2 bases and J by 10 bases, with 14 bases between.

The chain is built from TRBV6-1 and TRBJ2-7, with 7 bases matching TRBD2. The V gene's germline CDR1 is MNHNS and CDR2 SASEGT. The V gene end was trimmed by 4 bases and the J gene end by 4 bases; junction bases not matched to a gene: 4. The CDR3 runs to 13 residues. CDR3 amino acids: CASSVGGGYEQYF. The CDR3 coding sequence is TGTGCCAGCAGTGTGGGGGGAGGGTACGAGCAGTACTTC.

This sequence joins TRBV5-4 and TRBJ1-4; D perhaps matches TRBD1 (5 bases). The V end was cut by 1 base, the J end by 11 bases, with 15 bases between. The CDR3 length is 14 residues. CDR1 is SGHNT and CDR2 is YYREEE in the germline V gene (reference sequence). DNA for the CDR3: TGTGCCAGCAGCTTGTTAGAGGGCCGGGGGAAACTGTTTTTT. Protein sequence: CASSLLEGRGKLFF.

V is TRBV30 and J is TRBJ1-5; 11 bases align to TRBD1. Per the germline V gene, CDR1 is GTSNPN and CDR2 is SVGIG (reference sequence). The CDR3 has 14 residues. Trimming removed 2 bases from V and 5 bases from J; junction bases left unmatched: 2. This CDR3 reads CAWSRGQGDQPQHF. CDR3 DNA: TGTGCCTGGAGTAGGGGACAGGGGGATCAGCCCCAGCATTTT.

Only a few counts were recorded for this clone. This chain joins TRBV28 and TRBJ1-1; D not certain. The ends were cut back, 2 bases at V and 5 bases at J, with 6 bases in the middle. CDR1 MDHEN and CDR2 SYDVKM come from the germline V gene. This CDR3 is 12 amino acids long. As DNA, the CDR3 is TGTGCCAGCAGTTTAACCGGGACTGAAGCTTTCTTT. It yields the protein CASSLTGTEAFF.

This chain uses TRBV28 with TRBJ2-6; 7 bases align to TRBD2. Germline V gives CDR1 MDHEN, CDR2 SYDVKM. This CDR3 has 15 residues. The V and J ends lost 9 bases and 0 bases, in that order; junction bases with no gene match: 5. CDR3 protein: CARGGETSGANVLTF. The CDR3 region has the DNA TGTGCCAGGGGGGGGGAGACCTCTGGGGCCAACGTCCTGACTTTC.

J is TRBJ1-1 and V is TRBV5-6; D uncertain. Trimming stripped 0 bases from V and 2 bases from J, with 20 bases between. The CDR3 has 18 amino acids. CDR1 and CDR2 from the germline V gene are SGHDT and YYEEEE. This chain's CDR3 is CASSLADWSAEGNTEAFF. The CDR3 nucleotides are TGTGCCAGCAGCTTGGCCGATTGGAGTGCTGAGGGAAACACTGAAGCTTTCTTT.

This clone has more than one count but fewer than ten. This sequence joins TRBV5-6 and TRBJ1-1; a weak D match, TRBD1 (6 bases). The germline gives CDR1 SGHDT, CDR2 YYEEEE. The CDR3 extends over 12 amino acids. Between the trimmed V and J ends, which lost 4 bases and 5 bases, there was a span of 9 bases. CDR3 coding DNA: TGTGCCAGCAGCCCCAGGGGAACTGAAGCTTTCTTT. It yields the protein CASSPRGTEAFF.

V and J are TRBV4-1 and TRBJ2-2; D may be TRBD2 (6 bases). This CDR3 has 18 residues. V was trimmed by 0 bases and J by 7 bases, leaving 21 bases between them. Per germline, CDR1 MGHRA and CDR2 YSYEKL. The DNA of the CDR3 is TGCGCCAGCAGCCAAGATGGCGTGGGAGGCAGGGCGGTCGGGGAGCTGTTTTTT. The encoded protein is CASSQDGVGGRAVGELFF.

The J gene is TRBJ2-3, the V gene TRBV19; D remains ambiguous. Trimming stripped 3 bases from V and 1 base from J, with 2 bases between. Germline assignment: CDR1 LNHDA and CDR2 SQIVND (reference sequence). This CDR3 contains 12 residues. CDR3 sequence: CASSIGTDTQYF. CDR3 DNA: TGTGCCAGTAGTATCGGCACAGATACGCAGTATTTT.

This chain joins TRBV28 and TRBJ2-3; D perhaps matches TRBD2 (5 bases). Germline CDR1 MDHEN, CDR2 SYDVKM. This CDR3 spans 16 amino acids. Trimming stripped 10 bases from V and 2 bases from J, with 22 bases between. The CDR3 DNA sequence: TGTGCCACCCAACCGAGACTACGCCCTTCCACAGATACGCAGTATTTT. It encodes CATQPRLRPSTDTQYF.

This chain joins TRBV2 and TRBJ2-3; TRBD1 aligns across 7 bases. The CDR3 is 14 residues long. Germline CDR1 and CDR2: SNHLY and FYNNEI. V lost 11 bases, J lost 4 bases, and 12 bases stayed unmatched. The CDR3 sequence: CALPGQSTSDTQYF. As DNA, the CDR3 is TGTGCCCTCCCGGGACAGTCAACATCAGATACGCAGTATTTT. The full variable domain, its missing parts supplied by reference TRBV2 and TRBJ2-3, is EPEVTQTPSHQVTQMGQEVILRCVPISNHLYFYWYRQILGQKVEFLVSFYNNEISEKSEIFDDQFSVERPDGSNFTLKIRSTKLEDSAMYFCALPGQSTSDTQYFGPGTRLTVL.

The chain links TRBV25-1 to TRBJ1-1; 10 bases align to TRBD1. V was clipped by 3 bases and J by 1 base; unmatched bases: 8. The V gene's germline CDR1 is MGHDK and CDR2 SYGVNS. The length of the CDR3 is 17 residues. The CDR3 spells CASSELGQGRGNTEAFF. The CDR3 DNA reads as TGTGCCAGCAGTGAGCTGGGACAGGGGCGGGGGAACACTGAAGCTTTCTTT.

The CDR3 coding sequence is TGCAGCGTTGAAGCCCGTGACAGATCCTACGAGCAGTACTTC. Protein product: CSVEARDRSYEQYF. The gene calls are TRBV29-1 and TRBJ2-7, with TRBD1 as a possible D gene (5 bases). In germline, CDR1 is SQVTM, CDR2 ANQGSEA. The CDR3 runs to 14 residues. The ends were cut back, 1 base at V and 1 base at J, with 11 bases in the middle.

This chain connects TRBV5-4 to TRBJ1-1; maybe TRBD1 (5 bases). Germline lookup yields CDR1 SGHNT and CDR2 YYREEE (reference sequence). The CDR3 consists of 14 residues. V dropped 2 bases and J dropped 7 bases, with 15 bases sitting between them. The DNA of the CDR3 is TGTGCCAGCAGCTTAGGGGCGGGGACCGTTGAAGCTTTCTTT. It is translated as CASSLGAGTVEAFF.

CDR3 nucleotide sequence: TGCGCCAGCAGCTTGGATACCGGGACAGGGAACACCGGGGAGCTGTTTTTT. Its translation: CASSLDTGTGNTGELFF. This rearrangement joins TRBV5-1 to TRBJ2-2; 8 bases map to TRBD1. The germline V gene has CDR1 SGHRS and CDR2 YFSETQ. The CDR3 runs 17 residues. V was clipped by 0 bases and J by 1 base; unmatched bases: 5. Based on the CDR3 plus reference TRBV5-1 and TRBJ2-2, the full variable domain is KAGVTQTPRYLIKTRGQQVTLSCSPISGHRSVSWYQQTPGQGLQFLFEYFSETQRNKGNFPGRFSGRQFSNSRSEMNVSTLELGDSALYLCASSLDTGTGNTGELFFGEGSRLTVL.

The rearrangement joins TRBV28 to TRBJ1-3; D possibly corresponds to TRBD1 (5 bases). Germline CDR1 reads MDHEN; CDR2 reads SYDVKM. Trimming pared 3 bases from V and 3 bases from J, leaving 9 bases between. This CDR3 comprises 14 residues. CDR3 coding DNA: TGTGCCAGCAGTTTTCAGGGTGGTGGAAACACCATATATTTT. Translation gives CASSFQGGGNTIYF.

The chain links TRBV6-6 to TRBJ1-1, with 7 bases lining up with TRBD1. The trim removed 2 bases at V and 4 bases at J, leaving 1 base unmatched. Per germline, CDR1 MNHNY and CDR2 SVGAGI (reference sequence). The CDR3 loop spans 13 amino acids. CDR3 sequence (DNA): TGTGCCAGCAGTTACGCAGGGGGCACTGAAGCTTTCTTT. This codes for CASSYAGGTEAFF.

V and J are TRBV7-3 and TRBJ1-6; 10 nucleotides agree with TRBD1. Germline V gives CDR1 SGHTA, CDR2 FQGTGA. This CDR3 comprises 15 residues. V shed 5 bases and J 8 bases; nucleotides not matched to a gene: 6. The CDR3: CASSLRQGADSPLHF. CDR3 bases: TGTGCCAGCAGCCTAAGACAGGGGGCTGATTCACCCCTCCACTTT.

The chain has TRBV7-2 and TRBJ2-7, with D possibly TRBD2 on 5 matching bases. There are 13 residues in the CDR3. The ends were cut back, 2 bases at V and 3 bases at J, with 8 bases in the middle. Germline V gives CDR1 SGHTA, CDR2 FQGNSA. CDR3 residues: CASSLYRDYEQYF. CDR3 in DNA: TGTGCCAGCAGCTTATATCGGGACTACGAGCAGTACTTC.

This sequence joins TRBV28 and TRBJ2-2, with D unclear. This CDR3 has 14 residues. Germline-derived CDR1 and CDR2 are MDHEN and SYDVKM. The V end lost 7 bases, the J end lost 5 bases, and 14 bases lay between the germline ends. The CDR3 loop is CASILTIGTGELFF. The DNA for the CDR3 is TGTGCCAGCATCCTCACCATCGGGACCGGGGAGCTGTTTTTT.

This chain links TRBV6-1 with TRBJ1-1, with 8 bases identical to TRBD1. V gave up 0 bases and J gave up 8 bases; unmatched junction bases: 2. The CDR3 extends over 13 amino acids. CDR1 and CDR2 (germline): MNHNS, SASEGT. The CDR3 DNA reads TGTGCCAGCAGTGAAGCGAGGGACAGGGAAGCTTTCTTT. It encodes CASSEARDREAFF.

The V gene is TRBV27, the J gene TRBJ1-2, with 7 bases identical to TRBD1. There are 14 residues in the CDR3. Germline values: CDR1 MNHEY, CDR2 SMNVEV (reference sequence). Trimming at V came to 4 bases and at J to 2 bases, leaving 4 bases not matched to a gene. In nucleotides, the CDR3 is TGTGCCAGCAGTTGGGACAGTCGGAACTATGGCTACACCTTC. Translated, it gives CASSWDSRNYGYTF.

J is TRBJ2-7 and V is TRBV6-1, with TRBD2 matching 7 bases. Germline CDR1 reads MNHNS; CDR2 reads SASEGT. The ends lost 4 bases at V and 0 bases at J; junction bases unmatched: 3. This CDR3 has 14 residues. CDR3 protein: CASSARELSYEQYF. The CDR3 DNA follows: TGTGCCAGCAGTGCGCGGGAGCTCTCCTACGAGCAGTACTTC.

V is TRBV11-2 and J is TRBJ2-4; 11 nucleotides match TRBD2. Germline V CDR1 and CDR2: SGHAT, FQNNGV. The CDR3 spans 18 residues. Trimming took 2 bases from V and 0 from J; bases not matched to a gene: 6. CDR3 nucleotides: TGTGCCAGCAGCTTATCCCCGGGACTAGCGGTAGCCAAAAACATTCAGTACTTC. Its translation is CASSLSPGLAVAKNIQYF.

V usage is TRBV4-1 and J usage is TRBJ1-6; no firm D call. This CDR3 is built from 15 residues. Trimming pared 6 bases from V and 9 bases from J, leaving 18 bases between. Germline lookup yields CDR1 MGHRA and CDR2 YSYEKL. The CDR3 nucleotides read TGCGCCAGCAGTCCCTCACCCTTTAACGGTTCACCCCTCCACTTT. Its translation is CASSPSPFNGSPLHF.

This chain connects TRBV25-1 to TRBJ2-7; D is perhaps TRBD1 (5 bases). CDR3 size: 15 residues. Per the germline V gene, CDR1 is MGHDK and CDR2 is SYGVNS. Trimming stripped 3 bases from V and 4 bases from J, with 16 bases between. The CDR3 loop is CASSDPAAGYYEQYF. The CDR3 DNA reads TGTGCCAGCAGTGACCCGGCGGCAGGGTATTACGAGCAGTACTTC.

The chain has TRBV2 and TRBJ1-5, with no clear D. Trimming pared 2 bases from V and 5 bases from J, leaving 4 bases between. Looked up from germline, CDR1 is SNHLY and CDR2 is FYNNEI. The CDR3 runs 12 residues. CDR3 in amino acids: CASSELYQPQHF. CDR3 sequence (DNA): TGTGCCAGCAGTGAACTATATCAGCCCCAGCATTTT.

The CDR3 DNA sequence: TGTGCCAGACAGGGTTCCAATGAGCAGTTCTTC. Translated: CARQGSNEQFF. This rearrangement joins TRBV2 to TRBJ2-1; tentatively, D is TRBD1 (6 bases). Germline assignment: CDR1 SNHLY and CDR2 FYNNEI. Trimming stripped 9 bases from V and 6 bases from J, with 9 bases between. This CDR3 comprises 11 residues.

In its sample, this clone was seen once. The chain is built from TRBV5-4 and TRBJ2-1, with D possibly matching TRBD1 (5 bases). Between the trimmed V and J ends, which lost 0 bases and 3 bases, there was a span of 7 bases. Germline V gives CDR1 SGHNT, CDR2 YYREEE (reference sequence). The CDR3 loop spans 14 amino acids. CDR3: CASSLGQGYNEQFF. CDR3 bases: TGTGCCAGCAGCTTGGGTCAGGGCTACAATGAGCAGTTCTTC.